The clone carrying this T cell receptor beta chain occurred once. The sample belongs to a study of blood T cell repertoires in COVID-19. Study summary: Specimens from acute and convalescent COVID-19 originated in the United States, Italy and Spain.

Original methodology: From reference gene primer amplification, estimates of nucleated cell counts were derived. The assay was immunoSEQ multiplex PCR, and TCRdb's table has in-frame clones only and misses some. The V and J calls and clone size are taken from that table; D and trimming were inferred from the DNA. The data show 110,000 to 150,000 clones, over 70% seen once. The sequencing sample was made of peripheral blood. This TCR derives from a man aged 45 to 65 with active or convalescent COVID-19.

The CDR3 reads CASGKGGEYYGYTF. In DNA, the CDR3 is TGTGCCAGCGGAAAAGGGGGCGAATATTATGGCTACACCTTC. The rearrangement links TRBV3-1 (or the pseudogene TRBV3-2) to TRBJ1-2, with 7 positions matching TRBD1. The ends lost 8 bases at V and 5 bases at J; junction bases unmatched: 11. The CDR3 runs to 14 residues. Germline values: CDR1 LGHDT, CDR2 YNNKEL (reference sequence).